One T cell receptor (beta chain) is described in this entry. Its antigen is currently unknown. Scientists isolated CD4+ T cells after a roughly 9-day culture period ended. Sometime from March through December 2020, the person acquired a SARS-CoV-2 infection that PCR confirmed. Either the BNT162b2 or mRNA-1273 vaccine was given to participants in two doses. Some clones are missing from TCRdb's copy, which holds only in-frame ones; the method was immunoSEQ multiplex PCR. This table holds tens of thousands of clones, 75% found once. These data belong to a study of vaccination effects on CD4 cells after COVID-19. The wider study: Following the second dose by a median of 72 days, the post-vaccine samples were obtained. Study-wide results and limits: The study found that post-vaccine spike-reactive clones in convalescents were mainly new vaccine-induced clones.

The TCR sequence derives from a human donor who had a prior SARS-CoV-2 infection. Specimen: CD4+ T cells from PBMCs cultured without peptide, collected after COVID-19 vaccination.

Here the CDR3 DNA reads TGTGCCATCAAAGAAGACAGGTCTGGAAACACCATATATTTT. It yields the protein CAIKEDRSGNTIYF. The genes are TRBV10-3 and TRBJ1-3; D possibly corresponds to TRBD1 (6 bases). There are 14 residues in the CDR3. Germline CDR1 ENHRY, CDR2 SYGVKD. V was clipped by 7 bases and J by 1 base, with 11 bases between them.